The sequence of this T cell receptor (beta chain) was determined in a study of identical twins. V dropped 4 bases and J dropped 10 bases, with 10 bases sitting between them. The CDR3 contains 12 residues. The germline CDR1 and CDR2 sequences are LNHNV and YYDKDF (reference sequence). The study, taken as a whole, reports: Instead of following the same donors, the conclusions were based on cross-sectional statistical analysis. Partly confounded zero-insertion analyses could result from invariant MAIT and iNKT cells. Fewer insertions marked abundant cord blood beta clonotypes; young adult naive trended weakly, memory not at all.

TCRdb re-called the 5' RACE reads with MiXCR, one entry per CDR3 protein. Counted here are 150,000 or so distinct CDR3 sequences, roughly 3.5% occurring once; the ten biggest clones make up around 8.1%. This clonotype was counted ten times or more. Its antigen remains unidentified. The sequence derives from a man younger than 35 in good health. The chain has TRBV15 and TRBJ1-4; D is perhaps TRBD1 (6 bases). The material sequenced was memory T cells sorted from blood. The CDR3 sequence is CATSTGGGKLFF. The CDR3 DNA reads TGTGCCACCAGCACTGGGGGCGGAAAACTGTTTTTT.